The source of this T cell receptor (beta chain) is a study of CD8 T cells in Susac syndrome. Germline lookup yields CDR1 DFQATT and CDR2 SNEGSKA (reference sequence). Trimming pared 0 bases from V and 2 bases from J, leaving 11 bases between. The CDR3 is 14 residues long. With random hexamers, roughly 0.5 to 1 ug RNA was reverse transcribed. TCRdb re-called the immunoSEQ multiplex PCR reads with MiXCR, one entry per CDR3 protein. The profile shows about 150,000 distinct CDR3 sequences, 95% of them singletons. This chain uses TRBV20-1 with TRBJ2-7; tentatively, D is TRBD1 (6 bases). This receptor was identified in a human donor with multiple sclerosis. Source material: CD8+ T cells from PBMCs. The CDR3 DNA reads TGCAGTGCTAGAGAGCCCGGGACACCCTACGAGCAGTACTTC. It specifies CSAREPGTPYEQYF.